This T cell receptor beta chain was recovered during a study of blood T cell repertoires in COVID-19. Study-wide context: Researchers got acute and convalescent COVID-19 samples from the United States, Italy and Spain. Sources were T cells, B-cell-depleted T cells, or PBMCs; the material itself was cDNA or gDNA.

Trimming removed 8 bases at V and 0 bases at J, with 10 bases between. CDR3 size: 13 residues. Germline V CDR1 and CDR2: SNHLY, FYNNEI. In the original workflow: Amplification of reference gene primers was used by the study to estimate nucleated cell counts. This table comes from immunoSEQ multiplex PCR, and its TCRdb copy is limited to in-frame clones, with some not included. The V and J calls and clone size were taken over from that table, and D and trimming were inferred from the DNA. The data contain 150,000 to 200,000 clones, approximately 86% of them singletons. The chain uses TRBV2 and TRBJ1-1; D unresolved. This clonotype was obtained from a man aged 60-69 years with acute or convalescent COVID-19. Material for sequencing was peripheral blood. The CDR3 reads CASRRLLNTEAFF. The CDR3 nucleotides are TGTGCCAGCCGTCGACTCCTGAACACTGAAGCTTTCTTT. Together with reference TRBV2 and TRBJ1-1, the CDR3 gives the full variable domain: EPEVTQTPSHQVTQMGQEVILRCVPISNHLYFYWYRQILGQKVEFLVSFYNNEISEKSEIFDDQFSVERPDGSNFTLKIRSTKLEDSAMYFCASRRLLNTEAFFGQGTRLTVV.